The rows below give T cell receptor beta chains drawn from one sample of a study of cytomegalovirus exposure and HLA in healthy donors. Assay used: immunoSEQ multiplex PCR; TCRdb lists only in-frame clones, some missing. Here the sample spans under 150,000 clones, approximately 83% being singletons. The sequenced material came from PBMCs. The receptors shown here come from a male donor in good health and CMV-seronegative. Both conserved end residues are part of each CDR3. The D gene is left open where the match is weak. Clone size appears in some rows only: once, few, many, or a class for an expanded clone.

.,TRBJ1-1,TRBV9,.,TGTGCCAGCAGCCTTGGGGGGGACACTGAAGCTTTCTTT,CASSLGGDTEAFF
.,TRBJ1-1,TRBV18,.,TGTGCCAGCTCACCGGCCGGGGTGAACACTGAAGCTTTCTTT,CASSPAGVNTEAFF
.,TRBJ1-1,TRBV21-1,.,TGTGCCAGCAGCAAGGGAGTAGGACAGGGGAGAATCATGGTCACTGAAGCTTTCTTT,CASSKGVGQGRIMVTEAFF
.,TRBJ2-5,TRBV7-3,TRBD1,TGTGCCAAACAGGGGCGCGGTTGGTGGGAGACCCAGTACTTC,CAKQGRGWWETQYF
.,TRBJ2-7,TRBV10-2,TRBD2,TGCGCCAGCAGGTCTAGCGGCTACGAGCAGTACTTC,CASRSSGYEQYF
once,TRBJ2-1,TRBV7-9,.,TGTTCCAGCAGCTTACTATCCCCAGAGCAGTTCTTC,CSSSLLSPEQFF
.,TRBJ2-3,TRBV5-1,.,TGCGCCAGCAGCCGCGCCCAGGGGGGAGGAGATACGCAGTATTTT,CASSRAQGGGDTQYF
few,TRBJ2-2,TRBV18,.,TGTGCCAGCACCTCTAGGACAGCCAACACCGGGGAGCTGTTTTTT,CASTSRTANTGELFF
.,TRBJ2-5,TRBV5-4,TRBD2,TGTGCCAGCAGCAATGACGGGAGGGAGCAGTACTTC,CASSNDGREQYF
.,TRBJ2-1,TRBV5-6,.,TGTGCCAGCAGCTTGGTTTTGCTTTCGGGTAATGAGCAGTTCTTC,CASSLVLLSGNEQFF
.,TRBJ2-5,TRBV7-2,.,TGTGCCAGCAGCGACCCACAGGGTTCGTATACCCAAGAGACCCAGTACTTC,CASSDPQGSYTQETQYF
.,TRBJ2-3,TRBV2,TRBD1,TGTGCCAGCACGACGGCAGGGGGAACTAGAAATACGCAGTATTTT,CASTTAGGTRNTQYF
.,TRBJ1-5,TRBV27,.,TGTGCCAGCAGTTTTGGTGCCCTTGGAGCCCAGCATTTT,CASSFGALGAQHF
.,TRBJ2-1,TRBV20-1,.,TGCAGTGCCGGACTCTACAATGAGCAGTTCTTC,CSAGLYNEQFF
few,TRBJ2-1,TRBV4-3,.,TGCGCCAGCAGCCGCATACAGGAGAACAATGAGCAGTTCTTC,CASSRIQENNEQFF
.,TRBJ2-2,TRBV29-1,.,TGCAGCGTTGATAGTTCGCCGGCGAACACCGGGGAGCTGTTTTTT,CSVDSSPANTGELFF
.,TRBJ2-7,TRBV5-6,.,TGTGCCAGCAGCTCTACAGACTACGAGCAGTACTTC,CASSSTDYEQYF
.,TRBJ2-1,TRBV28,TRBD2,TGTGCCAGCAGCCCACTAGCGGGAGGGGCCAATGAGCAGTTCTTC,CASSPLAGGANEQFF
.,TRBJ2-7,TRBV4-3,TRBD2,TGCGCCAGCAGCCAACTCACTAGCGGGAGTAGCGAGCAGTACTTC,CASSQLTSGSSEQYF
.,TRBJ2-1,TRBV7-9,.,TGTGCCAGCCTAGACCTCCTTAGGGAGCTTACTAATGAGCAGTTCTTC,CASLDLLRELTNEQFF
.,TRBJ2-3,TRBV7-2,.,TGTGCCAGCAGCCTACCTAGCACAGATACGCAGTATTTT,CASSLPSTDTQYF
.,TRBJ1-1,TRBV4-3,TRBD1,TGCGCCAGCAGCCGAGCGAAGACAGGGACTAGCACTGAAGCTTTCTTT,CASSRAKTGTSTEAFF
.,TRBJ2-1,TRBV7-9,TRBD2,TGTGCCAGCAGCCCGACTAGCGGATGGTATGAGCAGTTCTTC,CASSPTSGWYEQFF
.,TRBJ2-2,TRBV4-3,.,TGCGCCGCCAGCGGGTTGAACACCGGGGAGCTGTTTTTT,CAASGLNTGELFF
.,TRBJ2-7,TRBV7-2,TRBD2,TGTGCCAGCAGCTTAGTTGGCGGGGAGGGATCCTACGAGCAGTACTTC,CASSLVGGEGSYEQYF
.,TRBJ2-1,TRBV7-3,TRBD2,TGTGCCAGCAGTGGAGCTGGGACTATGTACAATGAGCAGTTCTTC,CASSGAGTMYNEQFF
.,TRBJ2-7,TRBV28,TRBD2,TGTGCCAGCAACGCCGGACTAGCTGGAGAGCAGTACTTC,CASNAGLAGEQYF
few,TRBJ1-1,TRBV4-1,.,TGCGCCAGCAGCCAAGATCTTATGAACACTGAAGCTTTCTTT,CASSQDLMNTEAFF
.,TRBJ2-5,TRBV2,.,TGTGCCAGCAGTGGACAGGCCCCAGAGACCCAGTACTTC,CASSGQAPETQYF
.,TRBJ1-5,TRBV6-1,.,TGTGCCAGCAGTGACCCTGGACGGGGGGCTCATCAGCCCCAGCATTTT,CASSDPGRGAHQPQHF
.,TRBJ2-5,TRBV30,.,TGTGCCCGGGGTGGGACGGGACAAGAGACCCAGTACTTC,CARGGTGQETQYF
.,TRBJ2-7,TRBV27,.,TGTGCCAGCAGTTTATCGATTAGAGCCGAGCAGTACTTC,CASSLSIRAEQYF
.,TRBJ2-5,TRBV7-2,.,TGTGCCAGCAGCCCACTAGGAATAACCCAGTACTTC,CASSPLGITQYF
few,TRBJ2-2,TRBV7-9,.,TGTGCCAGCAGCCTTTCCCCCGGGGAGCTGTTTTTT,CASSLSPGELFF
.,TRBJ2-5,TRBV2,TRBD2,TGTGCCAGCAGCCGGGAGGTGACCCAGTACTTC,CASSREVTQYF
.,TRBJ1-5,TRBV6-5,TRBD1,TGTGCCAGCAGCCTCTCCGGACAGGGAGTTCAGCCCCAGCATTTT,CASSLSGQGVQPQHF
.,TRBJ2-1,TRBV4-1,TRBD1,TGCGCCAGCAGCTCCCGGGACAGGGGCTCCTACAATGAGCAGTTCTTC,CASSSRDRGSYNEQFF
.,TRBJ2-3,TRBV11-2,TRBD2,TGTGCCAGCAGCTTAATTCTAGCGGGAGGCACAGATACGCAGTATTTT,CASSLILAGGTDTQYF
.,TRBJ2-7,TRBV27,TRBD1,TGTGCCAGCAGCAGGGACAGCCCCACCTACGAGCAGTACTTC,CASSRDSPTYEQYF
.,TRBJ1-2,TRBV15,.,TGTGCCACCAGCATTAGGAGGTCGGAGTGGGGCTACACCTTC,CATSIRRSEWGYTF
.,TRBJ1-1,TRBV4-1,.,TGCGCCAGCAGCCCGACAGACACGAACACTGAAGCTTTCTTT,CASSPTDTNTEAFF
.,TRBJ2-1,TRBV7-9,.,TGTGCCAGCAGCTCCCCCGGGGACATTGGGGCTGAGCAGTTCTTC,CASSSPGDIGAEQFF
.,TRBJ2-1,TRBV7-7,.,TGTGCCAGCAGCTTAGACAGCTACAATGAGCAGTTCTTC,CASSLDSYNEQFF
.,TRBJ2-1,TRBV4-3,.,TGCGCCAGCAGCCAACTACCGGGTAGCTCCTACAATGAGCAGTTCTTC,CASSQLPGSSYNEQFF
.,TRBJ2-6,TRBV19,.,TGTGCCAGTACCCCGACAGGATTCCCCTCTGGGGCCAACGTCCTGACTTTC,CASTPTGFPSGANVLTF
.,TRBJ1-2,TRBV7-2,TRBD1,TGTGCCAGCACCCAAAATACAGGGGCCCTATCACACTATGGCTACACCTTC,CASTQNTGALSHYGYTF
.,TRBJ2-7,TRBV4-1,TRBD2,TGCGCCAGCAGCCCTTCGAGCGGGGCCCCTCGCGAGCAGTACTTC,CASSPSSGAPREQYF
.,TRBJ2-7,TRBV10-2,.,TGCGCCAGCAGGACATTGAACCCCTACGAGCAGTACTTC,CASRTLNPYEQYF
.,TRBJ2-3,TRBV15,.,TGTGCCACCAGCACCTTACAAGATACGCAGTATTTT,CATSTLQDTQYF
.,TRBJ2-2,TRBV27,.,TGTGCCAGCAGCCTTAAGCGGCCTCCCGGGGAGCTGTTTTTT,CASSLKRPPGELFF
once,TRBJ2-7,TRBV7-3,TRBD1,TGTGCCAGCAGCCCCGGGACAGGGAGAAACGAGCAGTACTTC,CASSPGTGRNEQYF
.,TRBJ2-3,TRBV4-2,TRBD2,TGTGCCAGCAGCCAAGATACTAGCGGGGATACGCAGTATTTT,CASSQDTSGDTQYF
.,TRBJ1-5,TRBV6-1,TRBD1,TGTGCCAGCAGTGAAGTTCCAGGGGGAGGCAATCAGCCCCAGCATTTT,CASSEVPGGGNQPQHF
.,TRBJ2-2,TRBV7-8,.,TGTGCCAGCAGCTTCGGGTCACTTACCGGGGAGCTGTTTTTT,CASSFGSLTGELFF
.,TRBJ2-7,TRBV7-2,.,TGTGCCAGCAGCTTAAGCCGTTTCGAGCAGTACTTC,CASSLSRFEQYF
.,TRBJ2-5,TRBV7-9,TRBD2,TGTGCCAGCAGCTATAGCGGGAGGGCCCCAAAGACGGAGACCCAGTACTTC,CASSYSGRAPKTETQYF
.,TRBJ2-2,TRBV10-3,TRBD1,TGTGCCATCGGCAGATCCGGGACAGGGTATACCGGGGAGCTGTTTTTT,CAIGRSGTGYTGELFF
.,TRBJ2-2,TRBV29-1,.,TGCAGCGTTGAACTCCGGGACTTTAACTACACCGGGGAGCTGTTTTTT,CSVELRDFNYTGELFF